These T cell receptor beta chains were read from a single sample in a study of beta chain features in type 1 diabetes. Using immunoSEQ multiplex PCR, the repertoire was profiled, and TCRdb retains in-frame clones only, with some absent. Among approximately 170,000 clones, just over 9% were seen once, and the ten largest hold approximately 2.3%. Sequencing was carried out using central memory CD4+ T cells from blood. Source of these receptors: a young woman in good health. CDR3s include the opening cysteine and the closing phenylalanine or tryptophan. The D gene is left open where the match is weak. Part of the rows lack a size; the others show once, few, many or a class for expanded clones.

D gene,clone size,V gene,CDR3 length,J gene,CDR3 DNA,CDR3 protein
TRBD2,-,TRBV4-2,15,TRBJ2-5,TGTGCCAGCAGCCAAGCCCGGGGGGGACAAGAGACCCAGTACTTC,CASSQARGGQETQYF
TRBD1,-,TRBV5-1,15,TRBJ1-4,TGCGCCAGCAGCTTAAGGACAGGGGGGGACGAAAAACTGTTTTTT,CASSLRTGGDEKLFF
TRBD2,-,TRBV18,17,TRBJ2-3,TGTGCCAGCTCACCAGAAGTAGCGCTAGCGGGAGCCGATACGCAGTATTTT,CASSPEVALAGADTQYF
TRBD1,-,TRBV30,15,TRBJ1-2,TGTGCCTGGAGTGTACATCGGACAGGGCTCTATGGCTACACCTTC,CAWSVHRTGLYGYTF
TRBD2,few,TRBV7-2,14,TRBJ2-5,TGTGCCAGCAGCGCCGGACTAGCTGGAGAGACCCAGTACTTC,CASSAGLAGETQYF
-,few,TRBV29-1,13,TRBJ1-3,TGCAGCGTTGGGTTTCAGGGTGGAAACACCATATATTTT,CSVGFQGGNTIYF
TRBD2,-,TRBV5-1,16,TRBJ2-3,TGCGCCAGCAGCTTGGGTCCTAGCGGGATAGGGGATACGCAGTATTTT,CASSLGPSGIGDTQYF
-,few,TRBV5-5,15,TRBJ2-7,TGTGCCAGCAGCTTACAGCACAACGCGGGCTACGAGCAGTACTTC,CASSLQHNAGYEQYF
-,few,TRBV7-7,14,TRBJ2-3,TGTGCTAGCAGCTTATCTCTTACAGGGCAGGCGCAGTATTTT,CASSLSLTGQAQYF
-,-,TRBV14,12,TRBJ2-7,TGTGCCAGCAGCCCGGTTTCCTACGAGCAGTACTTC,CASSPVSYEQYF
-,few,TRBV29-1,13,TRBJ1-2,TGCAGCGTTGAAGCCCTAGGGACTCCTGGCTACACCTTC,CSVEALGTPGYTF